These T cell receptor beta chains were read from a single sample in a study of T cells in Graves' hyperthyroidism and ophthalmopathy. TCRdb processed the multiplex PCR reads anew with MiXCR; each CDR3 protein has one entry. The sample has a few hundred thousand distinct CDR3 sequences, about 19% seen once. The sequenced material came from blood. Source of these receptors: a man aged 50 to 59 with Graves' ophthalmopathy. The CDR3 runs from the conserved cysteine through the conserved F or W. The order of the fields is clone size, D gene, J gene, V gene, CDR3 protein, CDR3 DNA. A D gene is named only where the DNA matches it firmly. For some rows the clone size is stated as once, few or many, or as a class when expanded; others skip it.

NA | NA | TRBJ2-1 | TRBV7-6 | CASSLEVGGSSYNEQFF | TGTGCCAGCAGCCTCGAGGTTGGGGGGAGCTCCTACAATGAGCAGTTCTTC
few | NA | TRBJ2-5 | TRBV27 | CASSLSIRETQYF | TGTGCCAGCAGTTTATCGATAAGGGAGACCCAGTACTTC
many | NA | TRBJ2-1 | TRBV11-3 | CASSSGINNEQFF | TGTGCCAGCAGCTCAGGGATTAACAATGAGCAGTTCTTC
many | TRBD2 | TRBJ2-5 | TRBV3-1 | CASSQERLAGLYF | TGTGCCAGCAGCCAAGAGAGGCTAGCGGGCCTGTACTTC
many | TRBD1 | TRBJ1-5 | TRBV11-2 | CASSTTGLNQPQHF | TGTGCCAGCAGTACGACAGGGCTTAATCAGCCCCAGCATTTT
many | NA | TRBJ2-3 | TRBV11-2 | CASSRGGGVTDTQYF | TGTGCCAGCAGCCGCGGAGGGGGGGTCACAGATACGCAGTATTTT
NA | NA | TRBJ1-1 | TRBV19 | CASSNQGMNTEAFF | TGTGCCAGTAGTAATCAGGGGATGAACACTGAAGCTTTCTTT
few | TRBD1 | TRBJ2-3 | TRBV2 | CASSATGGTDMQYF | TGTGCCAGCAGTGCGACAGGGGGCACAGATATGCAGTATTTT
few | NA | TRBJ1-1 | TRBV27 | CASSLTGQVMNTEAFF | TGTGCCAGCAGTTTAACCGGGCAGGTCATGAACACTGAAGCTTTCTTT
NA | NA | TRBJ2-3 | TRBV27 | CASSLRLGEDTQYF | TGTGCCAGCAGTCTTCGACTAGGCGAAGATACGCAGTATTTT
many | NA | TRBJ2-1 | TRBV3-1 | CASSQDPNSYNEQFF | TGTGCCAGCAGCCAGGATCCGAACTCCTACAATGAGCAGTTCTTC
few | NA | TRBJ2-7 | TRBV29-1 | CSVEDQGREQYF | TGCAGCGTTGAAGATCAGGGGCGCGAGCAGTACTTC
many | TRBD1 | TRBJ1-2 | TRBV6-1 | CASSLWGTGALSNYGYTF | TGTGCCAGCAGTCTCTGGGGGACAGGGGCCTTGTCTAACTATGGCTACACCTTC
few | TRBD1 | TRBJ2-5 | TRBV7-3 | CASSLRGGPYETQYF | TGTGCCAGCAGCTTGAGAGGGGGCCCCTACGAGACCCAGTACTTC
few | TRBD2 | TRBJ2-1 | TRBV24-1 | CATSDPTLTSGRIDEQFF | TGTGCCACCAGTGACCCTACTCTAACTAGCGGGAGAATCGATGAGCAGTTCTTC
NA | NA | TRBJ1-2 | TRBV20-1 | CSARARGGDYGYTF | TGCAGTGCTAGAGCGAGAGGGGGGGACTATGGCTACACCTTC
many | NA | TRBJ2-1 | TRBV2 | CASSEAGLSSYNEQFF | TGTGCCAGCAGTGAGGCCGGCCTGAGCTCCTACAATGAGCAGTTCTTC
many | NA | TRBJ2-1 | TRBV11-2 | CASSLDWGIYNEQFF | TGTGCCAGCAGCTTAGATTGGGGGATCTACAATGAGCAGTTCTTC
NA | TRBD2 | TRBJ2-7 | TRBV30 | CALRETSGRAFVKQYF | TGTGCCTTAAGAGAAACTAGCGGGAGGGCTTTTGTGAAGCAGTACTTC
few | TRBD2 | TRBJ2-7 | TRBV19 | CASSIVAGAHEQYF | TGTGCCAGTAGTATAGTCGCGGGAGCCCACGAGCAGTACTTC
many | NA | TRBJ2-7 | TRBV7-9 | CASSFRTGTPGYEQYF | TGTGCCAGCAGCTTCAGGACCGGGACACCAGGATACGAGCAGTACTTC
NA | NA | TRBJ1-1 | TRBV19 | CASSRARMWNTEAFF | TGTGCCAGTTCGAGGGCAAGGATGTGGAACACTGAAGCTTTCTTT